These 2 T cell receptor beta chains were sequenced from one sample in a study of blood T cell repertoires in COVID-19. Sequencing was performed with immunoSEQ multiplex PCR; in TCRdb, only in-frame clones are kept and a portion is missing. This sample carries 200,000 to 300,000 clones, approximately 89% of them seen once, and the ten largest clones take around 2.5%. The sample comprised peripheral blood. The receptors here all came from a woman aged 50 to 60 with acute or convalescent COVID-19.

The genes are TRBV18 and TRBJ2-4; 7 bases agree with TRBD1. CDR3 length: 15 residues. V trimming: 0 bases; J trimming: 5 bases; junction bases outside the gene matches: 4. CDR1 is KGHSH, CDR2 LQKENI, per germline. CDR3 sequence (DNA): TGTGCCAGCTCACCACCCGGGACAGTTGAAAACATTCAGTACTTC. Translation: CASSPPGTVENIQYF.

This rearrangement joins TRBV5-5 to TRBJ2-7, with 13 bases that match TRBD2. This CDR3 is built from 19 residues. Germline CDR1 is SGHKS and CDR2 is YYEKEE (reference sequence). The trim removed 4 bases at V and 2 bases at J, leaving 15 bases unmatched. CDR3 in DNA: TGTGCCAGCAGCCCCGACAGGGTCACTAGCGGGAGGGCCCCCTACGAGCAGTACTTC. It codes for CASSPDRVTSGRAPYEQYF. The variable domain in full, completed from reference TRBV5-5 and TRBJ2-7, reads DAGVTQSPTHLIKTRGQQVTLRCSPISGHKSVSWYQQVLGQGPQFIFQYYEKEERGRGNFPDRFSARQFPNYSSELNVNALLLGDSALYLCASSPDRVTSGRAPYEQYFGPGTRLTVT.